The 31 T cell receptor beta chains given below trace back to one sample, sequenced in a study of cytomegalovirus exposure and HLA in healthy donors. Amplification used 60 Vbeta primers and 13 Jbeta primers. Libraries were prepared by immunoSEQ multiplex PCR; TCRdb keeps only in-frame clonotypes and omits some of them. Here the sample spans about 190,000 clones, more than 75% being singletons. The specimen was PBMCs. These receptors were taken from a woman in her forties or fifties in good health and CMV-seronegative.

The chain is built from TRBV4-3 and TRBJ2-1; 7 bases are a match to TRBD2. The J segment lost 7 bases and the V segment lost 0 bases, leaving 15 bases of the junction unmatched. CDR3 length: 18 residues. CDR1 and CDR2 from the germline V gene are LGHNA and YSLEER. The CDR3 DNA reads as TGCGCCAGCAGCCAAGACTTAGTAGATGCGGGAGAGGGGAATGAGCAGTTCTTC. Translating it yields CASSQDLVDAGEGNEQFF.

The chain couples TRBV5-4 to TRBJ2-7; 7 nucleotides line up with TRBD1. CDR3 length equals 15 residues. Trimming at V came to 4 bases and at J to 3 bases, leaving 10 bases not matched to a gene. Germline loops: CDR1 SGHNT, CDR2 YYREEE (reference sequence). The CDR3 DNA is TGTGCCAGCAGCGCCGATCCGGGACAGCTCTACGAGCAGTACTTC. It specifies CASSADPGQLYEQYF. Full variable domain (rest looked up from reference TRBV5-4 and TRBJ2-7): ETGVTQSPTHLIKTRGQQVTLRCSSQSGHNTVSWYQQALGQGPQFIFQYYREEENGRGNFPPRFSGLQFPNYSSELNVNALELDDSALYLCASSADPGQLYEQYFGPGTRLTVT.

The chain links TRBV4-3 to TRBJ2-3; 11 nucleotides match TRBD2. The V gene's germline CDR1 is LGHNA and CDR2 YSLEER. J gave up 5 bases and V 2 bases, and 9 bases lay outside the gene matches. The CDR3 is made up of 17 amino acids. CDR3 DNA: TGCGCCAGCAGCCAAACTAGGCTAGCGGGAGGTGGAGATACGCAGTATTTT. It codes for CASSQTRLAGGGDTQYF.

This chain uses TRBV4-1 with TRBJ2-7; 9 nucleotides align to TRBD1. The CDR3 is 17 residues long. Germline CDR1 MGHRA, CDR2 YSYEKL. The junction had 12 bases not matched to a gene; V was cut back by 3 bases and J by 3 bases. The chain's CDR3 is CASSQGSAGTGYYEQYF. The CDR3 DNA is TGCGCCAGCAGCCAGGGGTCCGCCGGGACAGGGTACTACGAGCAGTACTTC.

The table lists this clone with a count of one. The chain has TRBV28 and TRBJ2-4; a possible D gene is TRBD1 (6 bases). The CDR3 is 14 amino acids. Looked up from germline, CDR1 is MDHEN and CDR2 is SYDVKM. V lost 5 bases to trimming and J lost 8 bases, with 16 bases between them. The CDR3 here is CASSVQGSRYIQYF. CDR3 in DNA: TGTGCCAGCAGTGTACAGGGTAGTCGGTACATTCAGTACTTC.

The V gene is TRBV7-2, the J gene TRBJ1-2, with a possible D match to TRBD1 (5 bases). Looked up from germline, CDR1 is SGHTA and CDR2 is FQGNSA. V gave up 7 bases and J gave up 2 bases, with 11 bases separating them. The length of the CDR3 is 13 residues. The DNA for the CDR3 is TGTGCCAGCAACCTCAAGGGGAACTATGGCTACACCTTC. This sequence encodes CASNLKGNYGYTF.

This clone was observed once. One end of the junction fails to match germline, which may point to a read error. The chain joins TRBV7-9 to TRBJ2-1; 9 positions agree with TRBD1. From germline, CDR1 is SEHNR and CDR2 FQNEAQ (reference sequence). This CDR3 is built from 16 residues. The CDR3 DNA reads TGTTCCAGCAGCTCCCTACCCGGGACAGGGAGGCATGAGCAGTTCTTC. Translated: CSSSSLPGTGRHEQFF.

V and J are TRBV7-2 and TRBJ2-5; 9 bases are a match to TRBD2. CDR3 size: 15 residues. In germline, CDR1 is SGHTA, CDR2 FQGNSA. J gave up 5 bases and V 5 bases, and 9 bases lay outside the gene matches. DNA for the CDR3: TGTGCCAGCAGCCATATAGCGGGAGTGCTGGAGACCCAGTACTTC. The encoded protein is CASSHIAGVLETQYF.

The gene calls are TRBV28 and TRBJ1-1; possibly TRBD1 for D (6 bases). Germline V gene lookup returns CDR1 MDHEN and CDR2 SYDVKM. The V end lost 2 bases, the J end lost 1 base, and 8 bases lay between the germline ends. The CDR3 covers 14 residues. The CDR3 sequence is CASSLTGWNTEAFF. The DNA for the CDR3 is TGTGCCAGCAGTTTAACAGGGTGGAACACTGAAGCTTTCTTT.

The chain uses TRBV5-1 and TRBJ2-2, with TRBD1 matching over 7 bases. The germline V gene encodes CDR1 SGHRS and CDR2 YFSETQ. The trim removed 0 bases at V and 4 bases at J, leaving 9 bases unmatched. CDR3 length: 17 residues. The CDR3 sequence is CASSLAYSGGPTGELFF. CDR3 nucleotide sequence: TGCGCCAGCAGCTTGGCCTATTCAGGGGGTCCCACCGGGGAGCTGTTTTTT.

This clone was found a few times. The chain recombines TRBV6-6 with TRBJ2-2, with 8 bases that match TRBD2. Germline V lookup: CDR1 MNHNY, CDR2 SVGAGI (reference sequence). This CDR3 contains 12 residues. The J segment lost 15 bases and the V segment lost 5 bases, leaving 8 bases of the junction unmatched. As DNA, the CDR3 is TGTGCCAGCAGTGGGATAGCGGGACGGTTGTTTTTT. It encodes CASSGIAGRLFF.

J is TRBJ1-1 and V is TRBV19; D is perhaps TRBD1 (6 bases). The CDR3 has 15 residues. The germline V gene encodes CDR1 LNHDA and CDR2 SQIVND (reference sequence). V lost 5 bases, J lost 0 bases, and 13 bases lay in between. CDR3 residues: CASSSPGTMNTEAFF. CDR3 nucleotide sequence: TGTGCCAGTAGTTCGCCCGGGACAATGAACACTGAAGCTTTCTTT.

The V gene is TRBV11-2, the J gene TRBJ2-3, with 8 positions matching TRBD2. Germline trimming cut 5 bases from V and 2 bases from J; bases unmatched to any gene: 9. CDR3 length: 16 amino acids. Germline V CDR1 and CDR2: SGHAT, FQNNGV. The CDR3 region has the DNA TGTGCCAGCAGCCCACAGCGGGGGCAACTCACAGATACGCAGTATTTT. Protein product: CASSPQRGQLTDTQYF.

The chain carries TRBV18 and TRBJ1-1, with D hard to call. The CDR3 runs to 12 residues. V was clipped by 5 bases and J by 1 base, with 5 bases between them. The germline CDR1 and CDR2 sequences are KGHSH and LQKENI. The CDR3 region is CASSEGNTEAFF. As DNA, the CDR3 is TGTGCCAGCTCAGAGGGGAACACTGAAGCTTTCTTT.

The chain has TRBV28 and TRBJ1-5; D is undetermined. This CDR3 comprises 15 residues. Germline V gene lookup returns CDR1 MDHEN and CDR2 SYDVKM. Between the trimmed V and J ends, which lost 6 bases and 3 bases, there was a span of 15 bases. CDR3 in amino acids: CASSPIWATNQPQHF. CDR3 nucleotide sequence: TGTGCCAGCAGCCCCATCTGGGCGACCAATCAGCCCCAGCATTTT.

V and J are TRBV30 and TRBJ1-4; 8 bases map to TRBD1. The V and J ends lost 2 bases and 4 bases, in that order; junction bases with no gene match: 6. Germline V CDR1 and CDR2: GTSNPN, SVGIG (reference sequence). The CDR3 consists of 15 residues. The CDR3 is CAWSPRTGSNEKLFF. CDR3 sequence (DNA): TGTGCCTGGAGTCCGCGGACAGGGAGTAATGAAAAACTGTTTTTT.

The chain carries TRBV9 and TRBJ2-3, with TRBD2 matching 11 bases. The CDR3 runs 15 residues. V lost 2 bases and J lost 5; bases outside the gene matches: 4. Germline CDR1 and CDR2: SGDLS and YYNGEE. In DNA, the CDR3 is TGTGCCAGCAGCGTTAGCGGGGGGGCCAGAGATACGCAGTATTTT. This gives the protein CASSVSGGARDTQYF.

This chain uses TRBV7-9 with TRBJ1-1; tentative D call: TRBD1 (5 bases). The CDR3 covers 12 residues. V gave up 2 bases and J gave up 7 bases, with 8 bases separating them. Per germline, CDR1 SEHNR and CDR2 FQNEAQ (reference sequence). This CDR3 is CASSLNRSEAFF. The CDR3 nucleotides read TGTGCCAGCAGCTTAAACAGGAGTGAAGCTTTCTTT.

The chain couples TRBV6-5 to TRBJ1-6; D unclear. Germline-derived CDR1 and CDR2 are MNHEY and SVGAGI. The length of the CDR3 is 11 residues. The CDR3 nucleotides are TGTGGAGGCGAGAATAATTCACCCCTCCACTTT. It specifies CGGENNSPLHF.

The V gene is TRBV7-2, the J gene TRBJ2-4; no definite D call. The germline V gene has CDR1 SGHTA and CDR2 FQGNSA. The CDR3 extends over 11 amino acids. V gave up 3 bases and J gave up 10 bases, with 7 bases separating them. CDR3 amino acids: CASSFNSIQYF. The CDR3 bases are TGTGCCAGCAGCTTTAACAGTATTCAGTACTTC.

The V call is TRBV29-1, the J call TRBJ1-1, with 8 bases identical to TRBD1. Losses at the gene ends were 6 bases for V and 3 bases for J; bases not matched to a gene: 6. The CDR3 sequence is 13 residues long. The germline V gene has CDR1 SQVTM and CDR2 ANQGSEA. CDR3 loop: CSVRQGPYTEAFF. Written as DNA, the CDR3 is TGCAGCGTCCGACAGGGGCCGTACACTGAAGCTTTCTTT.

The chain uses TRBV4-3 and TRBJ2-7; D is undetermined. The V end lost 2 bases, the J end lost 3 bases, and 5 bases lay between the germline ends. Looked up from germline, CDR1 is LGHNA and CDR2 is YSLEER. The CDR3 is made up of 12 amino acids. The CDR3 protein is CASSQNSYEQYF. The CDR3 coding sequence is TGCGCCAGCAGCCAAAACAGCTACGAGCAGTACTTC.

This clone was observed a few times. J is TRBJ1-3 and V is TRBV5-6, with 11 bases lining up with TRBD1. There are 15 residues in the CDR3. Per germline, CDR1 SGHDT and CDR2 YYEEEE. The V segment lost 4 bases and the J segment 7 bases; nucleotides outside the gene matches: 7. The CDR3 loop is CASSLPGTGGNTIYF. The CDR3, as DNA: TGTGCCAGCAGCCTGCCCGGGACAGGGGGTAACACCATATATTTT.

The chain is built from TRBV12-2 and TRBJ1-4; TRBD1 is the table's D call and was not checked against the DNA. TRBV12-2 represents a pseudogene. The CDR3 is 16 amino acids. The CDR3 sequence: CASRLGSRGLNEKLFF. The CDR3 DNA reads as TGTGCAAGTCGCTTAGGGTCCAGGGGCCTTAATGAAAAACTGTTTTTT.

This clone was seen more than once but under ten times. This sequence joins TRBV27 and TRBJ1-6; D unclear. Per germline, CDR1 MNHEY and CDR2 SMNVEV (reference sequence). Trimming stripped 6 bases from V and 6 bases from J, with 6 bases between. The CDR3 has 12 residues. For the CDR3, the DNA is TGTGCCAGCAGGCGGGGTAATTCACCCCTCCACTTT. Translating gives CASRRGNSPLHF.

This clone came up a few times. The rearrangement joins TRBV6-6 to TRBJ1-2, with TRBD1 identical over 8 bases. The CDR3 loop spans 13 amino acids. Germline CDR1 is MNHNY and CDR2 is SVGAGI (reference sequence). Trimming cost V 6 bases and J 8 bases; bases outside gene matches: 8. The CDR3 reads CASREDRVGGYTF. CDR3 sequence (DNA): TGTGCCAGCAGGGAGGACAGGGTAGGGGGCTACACCTTC.

The rearrangement uses TRBV9 and TRBJ2-5; TRBD1 is a possible D gene (6 bases). V lost 4 bases and J 2 bases, leaving 12 bases between the germline ends. Germline V gives CDR1 SGDLS, CDR2 YYNGEE. The CDR3 extends over 14 amino acids. The CDR3 sequence is CASSPGTSQETQYF. CDR3 nucleotides: TGTGCCAGCAGCCCCGGGACATCTCAAGAGACCCAGTACTTC.

This chain connects TRBV7-9 to TRBJ2-5; the D gene is possibly TRBD2 (7 bases). The germline gives CDR1 SEHNR, CDR2 FQNEAQ (reference sequence). There are 15 residues in the CDR3. With 5 bases removed from V and 5 bases from J, the gap between germline ends came to 18 bases. CDR3 loop: CASSGRWGGPETQYF. DNA of the CDR3: TGTGCCAGCAGCGGACGGTGGGGGGGCCCCGAGACCCAGTACTTC.

This chain connects TRBV5-1 to TRBJ2-2; possible D gene TRBD2, 7 bases. The CDR3 sequence is 16 residues long. Trimming cost V 5 bases and J 1 base, with 15 bases left between them. Germline V CDR1 and CDR2: SGHRS, YFSETQ. The CDR3 protein is CASSRTAGQNTGELFF. The CDR3 DNA reads TGCGCCAGCAGTCGGACAGCGGGACAGAACACCGGGGAGCTGTTTTTT. The entire variable domain, with the rest obtained from reference TRBV5-1 and TRBJ2-2, is as follows: KAGVTQTPRYLIKTRGQQVTLSCSPISGHRSVSWYQQTPGQGLQFLFEYFSETQRNKGNFPGRFSGRQFSNSRSEMNVSTLELGDSALYLCASSRTAGQNTGELFFGEGSRLTVL.

This chain joins TRBV19 and TRBJ2-1; TRBD2 might be the D (6 bases). Germline lookup yields CDR1 LNHDA and CDR2 SQIVND (reference sequence). The CDR3 covers 17 residues. Between the trimmed V and J ends, which lost 3 bases and 1 base, there was a span of 16 bases. The CDR3 region is CASSIPTGTQSYNEQFF. The CDR3 DNA sequence: TGTGCCAGTAGTATCCCTACCGGGACTCAATCCTACAATGAGCAGTTCTTC. Looking up the rest from reference TRBV19 and TRBJ2-1 gives the full variable domain: DGGITQSPKYLFRKEGQNVTLSCEQNLNHDAMYWYRQDPGQGLRLIYYSQIVNDFQKGDIAEGYSVSREKKESFPLTVTSAQKNPTAFYLCASSIPTGTQSYNEQFFGPGTRLTVL.

This clone was recorded many times. CDR3 bases: TGTGCCAGCAGTGCCTGGCGGGGGGTATACAATGAGCAGTTCTTC. It encodes CASSAWRGVYNEQFF. This chain connects TRBV6-1 to TRBJ2-1, with 8 positions matching TRBD2. The V gene end was trimmed by 4 bases and the J gene end by 4 bases; junction bases not matched to a gene: 6. The CDR3 covers 15 residues. From germline, CDR1 is MNHNS and CDR2 SASEGT.